This T cell receptor (beta chain) appears in the sequencing data of a study of CD8 T cells in Susac syndrome. Bulk CD8+ and CD4+ cells came from magnetic negative isolation; CD8+ TEMRA by FACS. The length of the CDR3 is 13 residues. V lost 2 bases and J lost 9; bases outside the gene matches: 4. Germline-derived CDR1 and CDR2 are GTSNPN and SVGIG (reference sequence). The authors reverse transcribed roughly 0.5 to 1 ug RNA with random hexamers. MiXCR was run by TCRdb on the immunoSEQ multiplex PCR reads, yielding one entry per CDR3 protein. The sample lists about 190,000 distinct CDR3 sequences, approximately 95% occurring once.

The chain uses TRBV30 and TRBJ1-6; the match to TRBD1 covers 7 bases. The source is a human donor with Susac syndrome. Sequenced: CD8+ T cells from PBMCs. CDR3 amino acids: CAWSQQGLSPLHF. The CDR3, as DNA: TGTGCCTGGAGTCAACAGGGGCTTTCACCCCTCCACTTT.